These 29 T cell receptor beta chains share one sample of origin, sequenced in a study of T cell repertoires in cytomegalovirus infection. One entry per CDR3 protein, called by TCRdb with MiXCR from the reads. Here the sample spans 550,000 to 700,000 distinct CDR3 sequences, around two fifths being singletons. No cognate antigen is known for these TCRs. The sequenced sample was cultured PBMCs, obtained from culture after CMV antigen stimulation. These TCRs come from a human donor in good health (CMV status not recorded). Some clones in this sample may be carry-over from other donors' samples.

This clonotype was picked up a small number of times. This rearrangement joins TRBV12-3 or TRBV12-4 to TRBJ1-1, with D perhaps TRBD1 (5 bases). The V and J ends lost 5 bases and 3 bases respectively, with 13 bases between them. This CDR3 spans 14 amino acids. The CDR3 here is CASSPPRDHTEAFF. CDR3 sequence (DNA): TGTGCCAGCAGTCCCCCCCGGGACCACACTGAAGCTTTCTTT.

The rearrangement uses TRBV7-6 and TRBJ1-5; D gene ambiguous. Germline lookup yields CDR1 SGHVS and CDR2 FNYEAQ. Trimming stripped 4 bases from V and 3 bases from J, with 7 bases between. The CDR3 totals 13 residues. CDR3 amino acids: CASSSPPNQPQHF. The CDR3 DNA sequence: TGTGCCAGCAGCTCCCCCCCCAATCAGCCCCAGCATTTT. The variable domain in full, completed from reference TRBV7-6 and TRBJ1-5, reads GAGVSQSPRYKVTKRGQDVALRCDPISGHVSLYWYRQALGQGPEFLTYFNYEAQQDKSGLPNDRFSAERPEGSISTLTIQRTEQRDSAMYRCASSSPPNQPQHFGDGTRLSIL.

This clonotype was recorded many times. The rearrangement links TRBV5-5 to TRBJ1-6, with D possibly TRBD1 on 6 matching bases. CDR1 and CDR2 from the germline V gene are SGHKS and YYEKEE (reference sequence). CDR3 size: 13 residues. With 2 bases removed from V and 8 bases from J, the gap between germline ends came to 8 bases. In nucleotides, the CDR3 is TGTGCCAGCAGCTTAGGGGGGGATTCACCCCTCCACTTT. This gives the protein CASSLGGDSPLHF.

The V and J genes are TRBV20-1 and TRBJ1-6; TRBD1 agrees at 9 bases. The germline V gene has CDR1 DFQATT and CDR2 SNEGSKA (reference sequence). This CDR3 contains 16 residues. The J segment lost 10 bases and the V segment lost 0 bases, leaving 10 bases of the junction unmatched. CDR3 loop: CSARDKRQGGSSPLHF. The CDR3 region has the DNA TGCAGTGCTAGAGATAAACGACAGGGGGGAAGCTCACCCCTCCACTTT.

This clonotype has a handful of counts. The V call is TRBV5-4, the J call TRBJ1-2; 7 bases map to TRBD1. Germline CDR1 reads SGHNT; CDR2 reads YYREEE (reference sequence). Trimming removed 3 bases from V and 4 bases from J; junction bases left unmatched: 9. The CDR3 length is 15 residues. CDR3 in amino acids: CASSWGRTGVYGYTF. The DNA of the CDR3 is TGTGCCAGCAGCTGGGGCCGTACAGGGGTCTATGGCTACACCTTC.

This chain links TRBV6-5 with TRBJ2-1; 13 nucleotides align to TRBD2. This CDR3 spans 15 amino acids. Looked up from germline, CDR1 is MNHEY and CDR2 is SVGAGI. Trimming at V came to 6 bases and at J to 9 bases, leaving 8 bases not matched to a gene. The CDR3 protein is CASSQGLAGLFEQFF. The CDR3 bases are TGTGCCAGCAGCCAGGGACTAGCGGGACTTTTTGAGCAGTTCTTC.

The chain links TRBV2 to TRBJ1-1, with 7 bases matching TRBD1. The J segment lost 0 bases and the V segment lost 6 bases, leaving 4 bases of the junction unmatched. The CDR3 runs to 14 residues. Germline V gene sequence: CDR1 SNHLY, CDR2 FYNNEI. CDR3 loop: CASRTGRMNTEAFF. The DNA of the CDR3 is TGTGCCAGCAGGACAGGGAGAATGAACACTGAAGCTTTCTTT.

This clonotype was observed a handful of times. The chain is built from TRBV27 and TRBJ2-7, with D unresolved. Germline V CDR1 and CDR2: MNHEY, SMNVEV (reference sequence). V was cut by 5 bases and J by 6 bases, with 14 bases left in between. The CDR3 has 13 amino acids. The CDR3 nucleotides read TGTGCCAGCAGTCCCGGGTTTGTACGCGAGCAGTACTTC. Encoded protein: CASSPGFVREQYF.

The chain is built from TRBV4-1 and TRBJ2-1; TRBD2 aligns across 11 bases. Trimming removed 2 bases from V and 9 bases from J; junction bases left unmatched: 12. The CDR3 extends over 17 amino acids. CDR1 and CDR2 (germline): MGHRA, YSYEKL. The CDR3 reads CASSQSATSGAGGEQFF. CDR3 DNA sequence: TGCGCCAGCAGCCAATCCGCGACTAGCGGGGCAGGGGGTGAGCAGTTCTTC.

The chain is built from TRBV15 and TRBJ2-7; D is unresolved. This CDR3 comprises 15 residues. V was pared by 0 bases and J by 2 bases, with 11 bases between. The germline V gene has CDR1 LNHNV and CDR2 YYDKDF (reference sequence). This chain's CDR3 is CATSRDISTTYEQYF. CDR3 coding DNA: TGTGCCACCAGCAGAGATATATCAACCACCTACGAGCAGTACTTC.

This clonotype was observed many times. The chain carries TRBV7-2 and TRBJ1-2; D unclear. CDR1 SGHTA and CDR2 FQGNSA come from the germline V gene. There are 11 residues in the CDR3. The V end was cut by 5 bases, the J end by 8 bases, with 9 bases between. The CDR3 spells CASSPGEGYTF. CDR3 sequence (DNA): TGTGCCAGCAGCCCTGGGGAGGGCTACACCTTC.

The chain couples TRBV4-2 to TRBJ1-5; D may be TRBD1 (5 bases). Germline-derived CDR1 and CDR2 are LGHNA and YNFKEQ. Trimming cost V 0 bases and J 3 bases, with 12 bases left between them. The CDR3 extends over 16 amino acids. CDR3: CASSQDHRGANQPQHF. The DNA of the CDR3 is TGTGCCAGCAGCCAAGATCACAGAGGGGCCAATCAGCCCCAGCATTTT.

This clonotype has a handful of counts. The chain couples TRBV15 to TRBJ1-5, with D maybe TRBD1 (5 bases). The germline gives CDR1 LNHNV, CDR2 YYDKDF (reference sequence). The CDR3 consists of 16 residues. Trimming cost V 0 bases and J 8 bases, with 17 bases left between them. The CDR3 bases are TGTGCCACCAGCAGAGATCAGATGGCAGGGAACAAGCCCCAGCATTTT. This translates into CATSRDQMAGNKPQHF. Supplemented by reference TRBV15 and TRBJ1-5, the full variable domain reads DAMVIQNPRYQVTQFGKPVTLSCSQTLNHNVMYWYQQKSSQAPKLLFHYYDKDFNNEADTPDNFQSRRPNTSFCFLDIRSPGLGDTAMYLCATSRDQMAGNKPQHFGDGTRLSIL.

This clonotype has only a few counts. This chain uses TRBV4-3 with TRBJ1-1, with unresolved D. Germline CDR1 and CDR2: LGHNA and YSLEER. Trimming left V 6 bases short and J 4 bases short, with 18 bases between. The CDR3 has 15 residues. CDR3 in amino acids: CASSQVPLLSTEAFF. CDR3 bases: TGCGCCAGCAGTCAGGTGCCGCTTTTGTCCACTGAAGCTTTCTTT.

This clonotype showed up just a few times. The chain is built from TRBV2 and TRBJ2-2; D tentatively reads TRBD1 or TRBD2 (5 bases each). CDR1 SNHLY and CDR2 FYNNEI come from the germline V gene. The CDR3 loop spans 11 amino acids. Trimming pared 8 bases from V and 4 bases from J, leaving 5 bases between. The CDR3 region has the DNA TGTGCCAGCGGGGGCACCGGGGAGCTGTTTTTT. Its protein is CASGGTGELFF.

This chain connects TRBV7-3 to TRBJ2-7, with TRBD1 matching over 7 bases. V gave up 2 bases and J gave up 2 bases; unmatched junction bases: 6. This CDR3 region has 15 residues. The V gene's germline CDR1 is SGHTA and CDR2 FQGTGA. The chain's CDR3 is CASSLGRDRPYEQYF. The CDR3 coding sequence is TGTGCCAGCAGCTTAGGACGGGACAGACCCTACGAGCAGTACTTC.

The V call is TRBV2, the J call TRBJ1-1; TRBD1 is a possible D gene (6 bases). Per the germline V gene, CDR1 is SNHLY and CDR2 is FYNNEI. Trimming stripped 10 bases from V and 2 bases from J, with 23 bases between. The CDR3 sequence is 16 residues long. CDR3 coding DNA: TGTGCCATCTCCCTGCCCCTCAGGGGATCAAACACTGAAGCTTTCTTT. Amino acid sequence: CAISLPLRGSNTEAFF.

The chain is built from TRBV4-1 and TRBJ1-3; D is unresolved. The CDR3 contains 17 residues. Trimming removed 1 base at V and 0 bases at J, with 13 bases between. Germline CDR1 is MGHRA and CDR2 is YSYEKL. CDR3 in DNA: TGCGCCAGCAGCCAAGGGCCAAGCGGGGTCTCTGGAAACACCATATATTTT. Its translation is CASSQGPSGVSGNTIYF.

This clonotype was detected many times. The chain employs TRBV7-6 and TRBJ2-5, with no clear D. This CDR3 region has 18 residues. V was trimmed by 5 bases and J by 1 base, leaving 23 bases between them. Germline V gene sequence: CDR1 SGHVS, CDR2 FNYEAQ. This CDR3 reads CASSPMGLGIQSQETQYF. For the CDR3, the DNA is TGTGCCAGCAGCCCAATGGGGTTGGGTATTCAATCCCAAGAGACCCAGTACTTC.

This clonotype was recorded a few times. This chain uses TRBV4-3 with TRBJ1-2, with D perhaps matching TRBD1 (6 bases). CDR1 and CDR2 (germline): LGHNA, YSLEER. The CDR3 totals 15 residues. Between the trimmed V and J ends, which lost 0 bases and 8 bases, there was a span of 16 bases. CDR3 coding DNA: TGCGCCAGCAGCCAAGATGATACAGGGATCCTGGGCTACACCTTC. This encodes CASSQDDTGILGYTF.

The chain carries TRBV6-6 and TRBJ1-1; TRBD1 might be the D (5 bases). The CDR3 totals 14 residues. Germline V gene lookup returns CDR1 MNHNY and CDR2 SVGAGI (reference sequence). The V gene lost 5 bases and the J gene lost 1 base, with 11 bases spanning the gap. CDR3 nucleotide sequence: TGTGCCAGCAGTAATTGGGGCAGGAACACTGAAGCTTTCTTT. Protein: CASSNWGRNTEAFF.

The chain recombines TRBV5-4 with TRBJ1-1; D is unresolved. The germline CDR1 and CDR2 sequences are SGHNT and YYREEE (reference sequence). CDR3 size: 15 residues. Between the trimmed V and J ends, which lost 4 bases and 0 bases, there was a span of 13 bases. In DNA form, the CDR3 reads TGTGCCAGCAGCCCGCAGCCGTTGCTGAACACTGAAGCTTTCTTT. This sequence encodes CASSPQPLLNTEAFF.

CDR3 bases: TGTGCCAGCAGTTACTCGGGACCGATCGTCCGCTACGAGCAGTACTTC. It specifies CASSYSGPIVRYEQYF. J is TRBJ2-7 and V is TRBV6-6; either TRBD1 or TRBD2 may fit D (5 bases each). The V and J ends lost 0 bases and 3 bases respectively, with 15 bases between them. The CDR3 totals 16 residues. The germline V gene has CDR1 MNHNY and CDR2 SVGAGI (reference sequence).

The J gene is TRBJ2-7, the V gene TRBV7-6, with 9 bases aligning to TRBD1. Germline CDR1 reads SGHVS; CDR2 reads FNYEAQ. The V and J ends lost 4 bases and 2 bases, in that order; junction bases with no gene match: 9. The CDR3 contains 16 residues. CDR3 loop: CASSSGTGNQAYEQYF. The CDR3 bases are TGTGCCAGCAGCTCCGGGACAGGGAATCAGGCCTACGAGCAGTACTTC.

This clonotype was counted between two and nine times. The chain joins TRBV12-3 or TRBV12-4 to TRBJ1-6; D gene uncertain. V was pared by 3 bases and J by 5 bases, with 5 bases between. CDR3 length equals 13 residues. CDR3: CASSFGDNSPLHF. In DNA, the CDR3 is TGTGCCAGCAGTTTTGGTGATAATTCACCCCTCCACTTT.

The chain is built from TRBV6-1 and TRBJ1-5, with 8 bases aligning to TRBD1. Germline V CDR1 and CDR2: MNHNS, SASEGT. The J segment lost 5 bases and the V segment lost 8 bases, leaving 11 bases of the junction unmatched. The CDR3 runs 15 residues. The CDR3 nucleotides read TGTGCCAGCGACGCCAGGGGGCTAGGGGATCAGCCCCAGCATTTT. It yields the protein CASDARGLGDQPQHF.

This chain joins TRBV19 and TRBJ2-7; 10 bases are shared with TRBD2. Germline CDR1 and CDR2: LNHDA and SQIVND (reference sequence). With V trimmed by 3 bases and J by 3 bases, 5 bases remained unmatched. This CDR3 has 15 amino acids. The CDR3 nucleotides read TGTGCCAGTAGTATGCCTAGCGGGGGTCTCTACGAGCAGTACTTC. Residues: CASSMPSGGLYEQYF.

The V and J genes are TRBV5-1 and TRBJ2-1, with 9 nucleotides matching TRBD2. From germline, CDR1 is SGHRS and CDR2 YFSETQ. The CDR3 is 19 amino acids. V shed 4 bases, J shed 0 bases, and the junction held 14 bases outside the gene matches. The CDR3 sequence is CASSLPGLAGGSSYNEQFF. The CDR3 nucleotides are TGCGCCAGCAGCCTTCCGGGACTAGCAGGAGGAAGCTCCTACAATGAGCAGTTCTTC. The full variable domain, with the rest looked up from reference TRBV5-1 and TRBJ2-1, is KAGVTQTPRYLIKTRGQQVTLSCSPISGHRSVSWYQQTPGQGLQFLFEYFSETQRNKGNFPGRFSGRQFSNSRSEMNVSTLELGDSALYLCASSLPGLAGGSSYNEQFFGPGTRLTVL.

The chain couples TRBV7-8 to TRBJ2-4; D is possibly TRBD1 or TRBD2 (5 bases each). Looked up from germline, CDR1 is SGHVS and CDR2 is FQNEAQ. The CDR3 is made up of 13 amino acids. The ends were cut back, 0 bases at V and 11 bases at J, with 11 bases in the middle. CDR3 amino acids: CASSLATRDVQYF. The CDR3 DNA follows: TGTGCCAGCAGCTTAGCGACCCGGGACGTTCAGTACTTC.